A selection of T cell receptor beta chains follows, all from one sample in a study of OX40 agonist ivuxolimab in advanced cancers. Data came from immunoSEQ multiplex PCR; TCRdb stores just in-frame clones and leaves some out. Of about 70,000 clones in the sample, about 90% were seen once. Sequenced here: CD4+ or CD8+ T cells sorted from blood, sampled in a trial of the OX40 agonist ivuxolimab. All receptors come from an adult with an advanced solid tumor such as melanoma, head and neck, liver or kidney cancer. CDR3s include the opening cysteine and the closing phenylalanine or tryptophan. A D gene is named only where the DNA matches it firmly. Clone size is not always given. Where it is, it says once, few, many or a class for expanded clones.

D	V	size	J	DNA	CDR3
-	TRBV18	-	TRBJ2-5	TGTGCCAGCTCACCGGAGGTGACCCAGTACTTC	CASSPEVTQYF
TRBD1	TRBV4-2	-	TRBJ2-7	TGTGCCAGCAGCCAAGATGGGAACAGGGGGCTCTATGACGAGCAGTACTTC	CASSQDGNRGLYDEQYF
TRBD2	TRBV4-1	-	TRBJ2-1	TGCGCCAGCAGCCCTCTCCCGGGACTAGCGGGCGGGGATGAGCAGTTCTTC	CASSPLPGLAGGDEQFF
-	TRBV4-1	once	TRBJ2-3	TGCGCCAGCAGCCAGCCACGTGCAGGGGTCGCTAGCACAGATACGCAGTATTTT	CASSQPRAGVASTDTQYF
TRBD1	TRBV27	once	TRBJ2-2	TGTGCCAGCAGTTTCGGACAGGGGGCTGTCGGGGAGCTGTTTTTT	CASSFGQGAVGELFF
-	TRBV15	few	TRBJ1-2	TGTGCCACCAGCAGAGATCCGGCGGGGGCAGTAGACTATGGCTACACCTTC	CATSRDPAGAVDYGYTF
-	TRBV5-6	-	TRBJ1-1	TGTGCCAGCAGTTTACCTCTGATCACTGAAGCTTTCTTT	CASSLPLITEAFF
TRBD1	TRBV10-3	-	TRBJ2-7	TGTGCCATCAGTGAGGGTCGGGACAGGGGCTACGAGCAGTACTTC	CAISEGRDRGYEQYF
TRBD1	TRBV15	-	TRBJ2-7	TGTGCCACCAGCACTGGACAGGGAGTCGACGAGCAGTACTTC	CATSTGQGVDEQYF
TRBD1	TRBV2	-	TRBJ2-1	TGTGCCACCGTGGGACAGCTTGGCGTCGAGCAGTTCTTC	CATVGQLGVEQFF
TRBD2	TRBV9	-	TRBJ2-3	TGTGCCAGCAGCCCCCAGACTAGCGGCACAGATACGCAGTATTTT	CASSPQTSGTDTQYF
-	TRBV30	-	TRBJ2-7	TGTGCCTGGACCCGAGGAGGGGGCCCCTACGAGCAGTACTTC	CAWTRGGGPYEQYF
-	TRBV9	-	TRBJ2-2	TGTGCCAGCAGCGTGGTGGGTACCGGGGAGCTGTTTTTT	CASSVVGTGELFF
-	TRBV4-1	few	TRBJ1-5	TGCGCCAGCAGCAAACAGACAGATAGCAATCAGCCCCAGCATTTT	CASSKQTDSNQPQHF
-	TRBV13	-	TRBJ1-1	TGTGCCAGCAGCTTGGGTAAAGGCGGACCCCTCTTTAACCGAGCTTTCTTT	CASSLGKGGPLFNRAFF
-	TRBV9	-	TRBJ2-7	TGTGCCAGCAGCCCCGGCGTGTCCGAGCAGTACTTC	CASSPGVSEQYF
-	TRBV9	once	TRBJ2-3	TGTGCCAGCAGCCCATCCGTTAGCCCGTTACCTTTTAGCACAGATACGCAGTATTTT	CASSPSVSPLPFSTDTQYF
-	TRBV19	-	TRBJ1-1	TGTGCCAGTAGTATGATTAGGACTGAAGCTTTCTTT	CASSMIRTEAFF
-	TRBV13	-	TRBJ2-3	TGTGCCAGCAGCGCCCCGGGACCGATGACTTCTAGCACAGATACGCAGTATTTT	CASSAPGPMTSSTDTQYF
TRBD2	TRBV27	-	TRBJ2-2	TGTGCCAGCAGTTTTCAGCGGGGAGGCGCCGGGGAGCTGTTTTTT	CASSFQRGGAGELFF
TRBD1	TRBV27	-	TRBJ1-5	TGTGCCAGCAGTTACGGAGGGGGCGGGGATCAGCCCCAGCATTTT	CASSYGGGGDQPQHF
-	TRBV6-5	-	TRBJ1-2	TGTGCCAGCAGTTACTCGGACAGTAACTATGGCTACACCTTC	CASSYSDSNYGYTF
-	TRBV27	-	TRBJ2-2	TGTGCCAGCAGTTTAATTGCAGGGTCGAACACCGGGGAGCTGTTTTTT	CASSLIAGSNTGELFF
-	TRBV30	-	TRBJ1-1	TGTGCCTGGAGGGGCAGGGAGAGAGGGACTGAAGCTTTCTTT	CAWRGRERGTEAFF
-	TRBV7-9	-	TRBJ2-7	TGTGCCAGCAGCTCCACCTTAACCCGCCCGGAGGACACTTTACCGGAGCAGTACTTC	CASSSTLTRPEDTLPEQYF
-	TRBV2	-	TRBJ1-1	TGTGCCAGCAGGCAGACAGTGAACACTGAAGCTTTCTTT	CASRQTVNTEAFF
TRBD1	TRBV11-2	once	TRBJ2-1	TGTGCCAGCAGCCAGGGGGTTGAGCAGTTCTTC	CASSQGVEQFF
-	TRBV27	-	TRBJ2-3	TGTGCCAGCAGTTCTGAACGGGGAGATACGCAGTATTTT	CASSSERGDTQYF
TRBD1	TRBV4-3	once	TRBJ2-7	TGCGCCAGCAGCCCTGGACAGGCCGGCTACGAGCAGTACTTC	CASSPGQAGYEQYF
TRBD1	TRBV29-1	-	TRBJ1-3	TGCAGCGTTGACCAGACAGGGGGCGTTGGAAACACCATATATTTT	CSVDQTGGVGNTIYF
-	TRBV11-2	once	TRBJ1-1	TGTGCCAGCAGCTGGGGCACTGAAGCTTTCTTT	CASSWGTEAFF
TRBD1	TRBV9	-	TRBJ1-2	TGTGCCAGCAGCGTCGGTGGGGGGACAGGTAGAAAGGATGGCTACACCTTC	CASSVGGGTGRKDGYTF
TRBD1	TRBV14	-	TRBJ1-1	TGTGCCAGCAGCCAACAACGACAGGGAGACACTGAAGCTTTCTTT	CASSQQRQGDTEAFF
-	TRBV7-9	-	TRBJ1-4	TGTGCCAGCAGCTTCCCAACCAGCGCAACTAATGAAAAACTGTTTTTT	CASSFPTSATNEKLFF
-	TRBV15	-	TRBJ1-1	TGTGCCACCAGCAGAGATCGTGTCATTAGGGCTGAAGCTTTCTTT	CATSRDRVIRAEAFF
-	TRBV4-1	-	TRBJ2-7	TGCGCCAGCAGCCAAGGTTCAGGGTCGAACCCCTACGAGCAGTACTTC	CASSQGSGSNPYEQYF
-	TRBV6-5	-	TRBJ2-1	TGTGCCAGCAGCGGGGGCAATGAGCAGTTCTTC	CASSGGNEQFF
TRBD2	TRBV5-6	-	TRBJ2-7	TGTGCCAGCAGCCCAGCGGGGGGGCCCTACGAGCAGTACTTC	CASSPAGGPYEQYF
-	TRBV27	-	TRBJ2-5	TGTGCCAGCAGTTCCGCAGAAGAAGAGACCCAGTACTTC	CASSSAEEETQYF
-	TRBV9	-	TRBJ1-2	TGTGCCAGCAGCGTAGTGGGGGATGGCTACACCTTC	CASSVVGDGYTF
-	TRBV7-6	once	TRBJ2-7	TGTGCCAGCAGCTACGACCGAGACAGCTACGAGCAGTACTTC	CASSYDRDSYEQYF
-	TRBV9	-	TRBJ1-1	TGTGCCAGCAGCGTCGGACAGCCGGGAGGTGAAGCTTTCTTT	CASSVGQPGGEAFF
TRBD2	TRBV27	-	TRBJ2-3	TGTGCCAGCAGTTTCCTCTGGGCTAGCGGGGGCACAGATACGCAGTATTTT	CASSFLWASGGTDTQYF
-	TRBV11-3	-	TRBJ2-2	TGTGCCAGCAGCCCCAAATGGGGGACGAACACCGGGGAGCTGTTTTTT	CASSPKWGTNTGELFF
TRBD1	TRBV4-1	-	TRBJ2-7	TGCGCCAGCAGCCCCCCGGGGACAGGGTACGAGCAGTACTTC	CASSPPGTGYEQYF
-	TRBV27	-	TRBJ1-5	TGTGCCAGCAGCGGGGTGGCCGGGGGAACGGGTCAGCCCCAGCATTTT	CASSGVAGGTGQPQHF
-	TRBV5-8	-	TRBJ1-2	TGTGCCAGCACGAAGGGAGACTATGGCTACACCTTC	CASTKGDYGYTF